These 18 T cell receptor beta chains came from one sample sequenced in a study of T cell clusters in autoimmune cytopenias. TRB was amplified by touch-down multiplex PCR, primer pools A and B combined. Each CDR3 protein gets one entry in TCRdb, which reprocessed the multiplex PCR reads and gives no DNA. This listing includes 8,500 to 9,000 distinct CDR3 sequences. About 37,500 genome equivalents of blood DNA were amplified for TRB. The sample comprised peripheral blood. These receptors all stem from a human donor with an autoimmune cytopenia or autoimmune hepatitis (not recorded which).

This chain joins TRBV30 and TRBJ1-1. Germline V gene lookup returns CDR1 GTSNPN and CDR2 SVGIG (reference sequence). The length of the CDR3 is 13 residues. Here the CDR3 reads CAWSVLMNTEAFF.

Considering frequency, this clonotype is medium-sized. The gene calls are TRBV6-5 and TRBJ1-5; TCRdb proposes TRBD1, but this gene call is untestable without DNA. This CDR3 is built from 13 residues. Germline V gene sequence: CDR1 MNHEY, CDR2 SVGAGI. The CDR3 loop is CASGRGQNQPQHF.

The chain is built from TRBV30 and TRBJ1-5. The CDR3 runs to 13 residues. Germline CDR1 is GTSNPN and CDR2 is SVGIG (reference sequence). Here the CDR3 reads CAWSASTRQPQHF.

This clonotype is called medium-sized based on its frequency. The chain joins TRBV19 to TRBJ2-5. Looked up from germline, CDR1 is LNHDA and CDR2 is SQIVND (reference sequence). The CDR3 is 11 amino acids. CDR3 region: CASSIGRSQYF.

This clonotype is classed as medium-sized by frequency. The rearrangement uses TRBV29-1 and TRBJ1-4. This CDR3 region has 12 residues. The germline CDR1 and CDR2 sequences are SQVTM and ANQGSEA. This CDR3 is CSVADPNEKLFF.

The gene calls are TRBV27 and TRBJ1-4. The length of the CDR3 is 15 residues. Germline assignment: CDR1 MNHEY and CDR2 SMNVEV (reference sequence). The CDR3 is CASSSRGGFNEKLFF.

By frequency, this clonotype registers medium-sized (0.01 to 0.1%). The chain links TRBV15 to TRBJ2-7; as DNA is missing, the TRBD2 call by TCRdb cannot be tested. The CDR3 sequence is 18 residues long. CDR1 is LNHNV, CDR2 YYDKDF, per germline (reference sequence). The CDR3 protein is CATSSPGLAGGGSYEQYF.

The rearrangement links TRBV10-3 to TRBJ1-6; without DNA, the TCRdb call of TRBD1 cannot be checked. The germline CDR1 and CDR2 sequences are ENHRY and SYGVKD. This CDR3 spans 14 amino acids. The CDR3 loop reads CASQTRTGDSPLHF.

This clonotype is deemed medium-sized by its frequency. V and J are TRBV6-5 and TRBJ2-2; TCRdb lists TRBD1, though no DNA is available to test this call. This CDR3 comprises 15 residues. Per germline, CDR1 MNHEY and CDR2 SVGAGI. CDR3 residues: CASSYSGAGAGELFF.

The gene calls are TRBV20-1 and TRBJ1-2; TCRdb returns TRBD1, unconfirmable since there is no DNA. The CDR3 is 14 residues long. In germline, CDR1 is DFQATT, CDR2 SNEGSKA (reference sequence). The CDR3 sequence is CSARYRGSPLGYTF.

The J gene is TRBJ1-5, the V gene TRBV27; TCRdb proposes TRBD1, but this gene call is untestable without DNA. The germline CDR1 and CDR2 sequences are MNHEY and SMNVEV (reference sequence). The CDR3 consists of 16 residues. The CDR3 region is CASSFSTGKGNQPQHF.

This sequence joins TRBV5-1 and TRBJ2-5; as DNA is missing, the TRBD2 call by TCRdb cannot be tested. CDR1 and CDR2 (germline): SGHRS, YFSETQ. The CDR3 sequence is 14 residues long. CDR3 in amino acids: CASSFQGGGETQYF.

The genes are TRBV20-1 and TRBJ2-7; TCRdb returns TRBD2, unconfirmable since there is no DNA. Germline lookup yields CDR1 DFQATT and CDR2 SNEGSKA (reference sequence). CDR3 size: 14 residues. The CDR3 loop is CSASEGQSIYEQYF.

This chain's CDR3 is CASSSPDQGCEGYTF. The chain combines TRBV27 with TRBJ1-2; no DNA is available, so the TRBD1 call from TCRdb remains unchecked. The CDR3 contains 15 residues. From germline, CDR1 is MNHEY and CDR2 SMNVEV (reference sequence).

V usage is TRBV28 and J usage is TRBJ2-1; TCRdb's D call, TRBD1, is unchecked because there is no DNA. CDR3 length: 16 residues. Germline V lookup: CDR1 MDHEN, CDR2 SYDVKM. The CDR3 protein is CASSFGTGRSGNEQFF.

This CDR3 reads CATSDSGNEQYF. V gene TRBV6-5 combines with J gene TRBJ2-7. The CDR3 is 12 residues long. Germline V gene sequence: CDR1 MNHEY, CDR2 SVGAGI.

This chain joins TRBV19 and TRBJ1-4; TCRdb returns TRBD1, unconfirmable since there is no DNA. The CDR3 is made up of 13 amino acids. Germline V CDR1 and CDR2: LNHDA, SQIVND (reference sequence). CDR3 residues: CASRTGVNEKLFF.

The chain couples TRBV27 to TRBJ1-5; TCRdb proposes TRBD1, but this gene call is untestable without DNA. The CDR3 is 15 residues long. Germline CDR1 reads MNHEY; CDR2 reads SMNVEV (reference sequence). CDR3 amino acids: CASSLSWDTYQPQHF.